These T cell receptor beta chains were read from a single sample in a study of beta chain features in type 1 diabetes. Profiling relied on immunoSEQ multiplex PCR, and the TCRdb table lists in-frame clones only, not all of them. The table has 970,000 or so clones, about a sixth seen once. Sequencing was performed on naive CD4+ T cells from blood. These receptor sequences come from a woman aged 18 to 35 in good health. CDR3s include the opening cysteine and the closing phenylalanine or tryptophan. Fields, in order: V gene, J gene, clone size, D gene, CDR3 DNA, CDR3 protein. D genes are given only for firm matches. The size field is filled for only some rows; it gives once, few, many or a size class.

TRBV29-1,TRBJ1-1,few,TRBD1,TGCAGCGTTGTGGAGGGGGCGGCTGAAGCTTTCTTT,CSVVEGAAEAFF
TRBV7-8,TRBJ2-2,few,TRBD2,TGTGCCAGCAGCCCAAGGACTAGCGGGACGAACACCGGGGAGCTGTTTTTT,CASSPRTSGTNTGELFF
TRBV7-9,TRBJ2-5,once,TRBD2,TGTGCCAGCAGCTTAAGGGCTAGCGGAGGTCAAGAGACCCAGTACTTC,CASSLRASGGQETQYF
TRBV9,TRBJ2-2,.,TRBD1,TGTGCCAGCAGCTTACCTACAGGGGGCTCATACACCGGGGAGCTGTTTTTT,CASSLPTGGSYTGELFF
TRBV28,TRBJ2-7,few,.,TGTGCCAGCACCCTACCGGGCTACGAGCAGTACTTC,CASTLPGYEQYF
TRBV29-1,TRBJ1-2,few,.,TGCAGCGTTGACACCGCGCAGGGTAGTTATGGCTACACCTTC,CSVDTAQGSYGYTF
TRBV9,TRBJ1-4,few,TRBD1,TGTGCCAGCAGCGTAGAGACAGGGGCAGAAAAACTGTTTTTT,CASSVETGAEKLFF
TRBV28,TRBJ2-3,.,TRBD2,TGTGCCAGCAGTCCCTTTCGGCTAGCGGGAGGCCCTAGCACAGATACGCAGTATTTT,CASSPFRLAGGPSTDTQYF
TRBV19,TRBJ1-1,few,.,TGTGCCAGTAGTATTCAGGGTACGAACACTGAAGCTTTCTTT,CASSIQGTNTEAFF
TRBV6-6,TRBJ2-3,few,TRBD1,TGTGCCAGCAGTTACTTGACAGGGTGGAGAGATACGCAGTATTTT,CASSYLTGWRDTQYF
TRBV4-1,TRBJ2-1,.,.,TGCGCCAGCAGCCAAGGAATCTTCCGAATGGGAGGGGGTGAGCAGTTCTTC,CASSQGIFRMGGGEQFF
TRBV7-2,TRBJ2-7,.,TRBD2,TGTGCCAGCAGCTTGCAGGTTACTAGCGGGAGTGTAGAGCAGTACTTC,CASSLQVTSGSVEQYF
TRBV10-3,TRBJ2-7,.,TRBD1,TGTGCCACCCAGTCCTCCGGACAGGGACTCTACGAGCAGTACTTC,CATQSSGQGLYEQYF
TRBV10-3,TRBJ2-3,.,TRBD2,TGTGCCATCAGTGTGGGACTAGCGGGAGATACGCAGTATTTT,CAISVGLAGDTQYF
TRBV29-1,TRBJ2-7,.,TRBD2,TGCAGCGTTGGGGCCCTTAGCGGGAGGGCCTCCTACGAGCAGTACTTC,CSVGALSGRASYEQYF
TRBV27,TRBJ2-1,few,.,TGTGCCAGCAGTCCTCGGGAGCAGGATGAGCAGTTCTTC,CASSPREQDEQFF